There are a few counts of the clone carrying this TCR beta chain. A much bigger clone sits one base away, suggesting this may be a read error. Without the conserved terminal phenylalanine or tryptophan, this CDR3 likely stems from a read error. The CDR3 totals 12 residues. CDR1 SNHLY and CDR2 FYNNEI come from the germline V gene. V lost 5 bases and J 5 bases, leaving 9 bases between the germline ends. The source of the sample is a study of tumor-infiltrating lymphocytes in primary liver carcinoma. From 500 to 600 ng of total RNA, TCR beta-specific cDNA was reverse-transcribed using a constant-region primer. Employing slightly modified ARM-PCR, three nested multiplex PCR rounds were run, and these gave rise to the TCR beta libraries. In the first two PCR rounds, TRBV1-TRBV30 forward primers were paired with a C-beta reverse primer, and each round lasted about 9 cycles. Using its own MiXCR run on the multiplex PCR reads, TCRdb lists one record per CDR3 protein. Among more than 60,000 distinct CDR3 sequences, approximately 70% were seen once, and the ten largest hold 25% to 35%.

Investigators took RNA and DNA out together from 20-30 mg of unsorted bulk tissue. The origin of this receptor is a man aged 40-49 years with primary liver carcinoma and hepatitis B virus infection. The rearrangement links TRBV2 to TRBJ2-5; TRBD2 might be the D (5 bases). Material: liver tumor tissue from sampling region 4. Described subset: tumor region T4, right-lateral pole. CDR3 DNA: TGTGCCAGCAGTCCCTCGGGGGAGACCCAGTACTCC. This sequence encodes CASSPSGETQYS.